The 2 T cell receptor beta chains below all came from one sample that was sequenced in a study of OX40 agonist ivuxolimab in advanced cancers. Here immunoSEQ multiplex PCR was the method, and the copy in TCRdb shows in-frame clones only, minus some. The table shows tens of thousands of clones, with less than 95% occurring only once. This material consisted of CD4+ or CD8+ T cells sorted from blood, taken in a trial of the OX40 agonist ivuxolimab. The receptors were gathered from an adult with an advanced solid tumor such as melanoma, head and neck, liver or kidney cancer.

This rearrangement joins TRBV7-9 to TRBJ1-5; TRBD1 matches at 10 bases. The length of the CDR3 is 15 residues. Germline assignment: CDR1 SEHNR and CDR2 FQNEAQ (reference sequence). J was trimmed by 7 bases and V by 5 bases; bases with no gene match: 8. CDR3 in DNA: TGTGCCAGCAGCCCAGACAGGGGGCGATACCAGCCCCAGCATTTT. This translates into CASSPDRGRYQPQHF.

The V call is TRBV14, the J call TRBJ1-4, with 7 bases lining up with TRBD1. Germline V gene sequence: CDR1 SGHDN, CDR2 FVKESK. The CDR3 is 16 amino acids. V lost 1 base, J lost 3 bases, and 5 bases stayed unmatched. CDR3 loop: CASSQATGTPNEKLFF. The CDR3 nucleotides read TGTGCCAGCAGCCAAGCGACAGGGACCCCTAATGAAAAACTGTTTTTT. Complete variable domain (other parts from reference TRBV14 and TRBJ1-4): EAGVTQFPSHSVIEKGQTVTLRCDPISGHDNLYWYRRVMGKEIKFLLHFVKESKQDESGMPNNRFLAERTGGTYSTLKVQPAELEDSGVYFCASSQATGTPNEKLFFGSGTQLSVL.